Given below is one T cell receptor (beta chain) in context. Source study methods: Amplification with reference gene primers provided the estimates of nucleated cell counts. Profiled with immunoSEQ multiplex PCR; TCRdb holds only in-frame clones, not every one. V, J and clone size are taken as reported in that table, and D and trimming were inferred from the DNA itself. The table lists about 190,000 clones, 60% to 80% of them singletons. The length of the CDR3 is 17 residues. The germline V gene encodes CDR1 LGHNT and CDR2 FRNRAP. After removal of 0 bases from V and 2 bases from J, the junction contained 7 bases not matched to a gene. The record originates from a study of blood T cell repertoires in COVID-19. Study in general: Specimens from acute and convalescent COVID-19 originated in the United States, Italy and Spain. Sample material is recorded as cDNA or gDNA derived from T cells, B-cell-depleted T cells, or PBMCs.

J is TRBJ2-5 and V is TRBV12-5, with 9 bases matching TRBD1. Material for sequencing was peripheral blood. The TCR originated in a woman in her 70s with acute or convalescent COVID-19. This CDR3 reads CASGLVASGTGQETQYF. DNA for the CDR3: TGTGCTAGTGGTTTGGTCGCGTCCGGGACAGGGCAAGAGACCCAGTACTTC.